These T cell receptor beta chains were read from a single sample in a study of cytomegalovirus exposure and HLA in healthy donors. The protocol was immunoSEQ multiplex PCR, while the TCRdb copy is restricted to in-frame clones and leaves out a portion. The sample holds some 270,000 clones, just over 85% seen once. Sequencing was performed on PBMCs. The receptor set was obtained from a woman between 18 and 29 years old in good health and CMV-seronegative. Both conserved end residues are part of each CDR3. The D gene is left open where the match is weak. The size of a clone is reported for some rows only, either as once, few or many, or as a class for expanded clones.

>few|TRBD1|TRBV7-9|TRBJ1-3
TGTGCCAGCAGCCCGGGAAACAGGGGCTCTGGAAACACCATATATTTT
CASSPGNRGSGNTIYF
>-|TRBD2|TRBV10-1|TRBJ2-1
TGCGCCAGCGGGACGAGCGCGGGGGTCCCGGGCAATGAGCAGTTCTTC
CASGTSAGVPGNEQFF
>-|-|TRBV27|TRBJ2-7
TGTGCCAGCAGTTTTGCGGGGTCCTACGAGCAGTACTTC
CASSFAGSYEQYF
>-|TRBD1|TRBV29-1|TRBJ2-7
TGCAGCGTGCGCGGACAGGGGGCTAACGAGCAGTACTTC
CSVRGQGANEQYF
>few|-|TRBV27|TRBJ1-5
TGTGCCAGCACAGCGATCGATCCCTGCAATCAGCCCCAGCATTTT
CASTAIDPCNQPQHF
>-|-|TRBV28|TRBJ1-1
TGTGCCAGCAGAACGGTCCTGAACACTGAAGCTTTCTTT
CASRTVLNTEAFF
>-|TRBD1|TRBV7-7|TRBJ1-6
TGTGCTAGCAGCTTCACAGGGGCGGATTCACCCCTCCACTTT
CASSFTGADSPLHF
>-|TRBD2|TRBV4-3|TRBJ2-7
TGCGCCAGCAGCCAAGACTCCGGACTAGCGAACGAGCAGTACTTC
CASSQDSGLANEQYF
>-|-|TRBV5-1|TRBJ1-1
TGCGCCAGCACCGACAGCTGGAACACTGAAGCTTTCTTT
CASTDSWNTEAFF
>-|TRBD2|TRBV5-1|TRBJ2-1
TGCGCCAGCAGCTTGGTTGGTAGCGGGAGGATTAGTGAGCAGTTCTTC
CASSLVGSGRISEQFF
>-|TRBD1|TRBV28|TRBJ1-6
TGTGCCAGCAGTTTGGGGGACAGGGATTCACCCCTCCACTTT
CASSLGDRDSPLHF
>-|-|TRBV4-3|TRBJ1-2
TGCGCCAGCAGCGATTCGGGTTTCGGCTACACCTTC
CASSDSGFGYTF
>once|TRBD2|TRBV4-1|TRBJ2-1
TGCGCCAGCAGCCAAGCGCGGCTAGCGGGGCACAATGAGCAGTTCTTC
CASSQARLAGHNEQFF
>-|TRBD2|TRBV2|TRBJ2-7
TGTGCCAGCAGTGGCGGGGGAGAGGAATACGAGCAGTACTTC
CASSGGGEEYEQYF
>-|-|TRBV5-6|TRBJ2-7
TGTGCCAGCAGCTTGTTGTCTCTCGAGCAGTACTTC
CASSLLSLEQYF
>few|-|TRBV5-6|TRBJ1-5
TGTGCCAGCAGCTTGTGGAGGTCTGGCAATCAGCCCCAGCATTTT
CASSLWRSGNQPQHF
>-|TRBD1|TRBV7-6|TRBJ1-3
TGTGCCAGCAGCTTAATAGTTCGGCAGGGGGTGAACTCTGGAAACACCATATATTTT
CASSLIVRQGVNSGNTIYF
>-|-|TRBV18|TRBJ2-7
TGTGCCAGCTCACCAAACGAAGGGGCCTTCGGTGAGCAGTACTTC
CASSPNEGAFGEQYF
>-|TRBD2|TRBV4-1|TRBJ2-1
TGCGCCAGCAGCGCAGGACTAGCGGGGAGCTCCTACAATGAGCAGTTCTTC
CASSAGLAGSSYNEQFF
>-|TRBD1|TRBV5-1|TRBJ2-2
TGCGCCAGCAGCTTGCGGGACAGGGCGAACACCGGGGAGCTGTTTTTT
CASSLRDRANTGELFF
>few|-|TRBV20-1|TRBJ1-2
TGCAGTGCTAGTCGGGGGTATGGCTACACCTTC
CSASRGYGYTF
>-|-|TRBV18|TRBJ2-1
TGTGCCAGCTCACCTGCAGGGAACAATGAGCAGTTCTTC
CASSPAGNNEQFF
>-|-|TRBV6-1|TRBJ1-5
TGTGCCAGCACCCGTTTGGGCCCCCAGCATTTT
CASTRLGPQHF
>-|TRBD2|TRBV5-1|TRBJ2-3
TGCGCCAGCAGCTCCGGGACTATGTTTAGCACAGATACGCAGTATTTT
CASSSGTMFSTDTQYF
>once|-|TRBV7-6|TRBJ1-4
TGTGCCAGCAGCCCTAGAGATCGGACAACTAATGAAAAACTGTTTTTT
CASSPRDRTTNEKLFF
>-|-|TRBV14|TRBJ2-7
TGTGCCAGCAGCGTGGGACACGCTAAAGGATTCTCCTACGAGCAGTACTTC
CASSVGHAKGFSYEQYF
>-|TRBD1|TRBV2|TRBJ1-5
TGTGCCAGCTTGGACAGGTTAGAGCAGCCCCAGCATTTT
CASLDRLEQPQHF
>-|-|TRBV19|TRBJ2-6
TGTGCCAGTAGTGTTACTCCCTCTGGGGCCAACGTCCTGACTTTC
CASSVTPSGANVLTF
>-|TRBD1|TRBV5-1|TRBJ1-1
TGCGCCAGCAGCCCCAACACAGGGGGGACTGAAGCTTTCTTT
CASSPNTGGTEAFF
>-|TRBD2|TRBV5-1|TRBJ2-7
TGCGCCAGCAGCTTGGCGGGACTAGCGGGAGGTGCCCTCTCCTACGAGCAGTACTTC
CASSLAGLAGGALSYEQYF